The 14 T cell receptor beta chains below were found in one sample sequenced in a study of monozygotic twins with inflammatory bowel disease. TCRdb re-called the 5' RACE reads and gives one entry per CDR3 protein, without DNA. This repertoire includes 150,000 or so distinct CDR3 sequences. Sample: blood. The receptors here all came from a human donor with ulcerative colitis or Crohn's disease, or a healthy co-twin of an affected twin (not recorded which).

J is TRBJ2-7 and V is TRBV30. This CDR3 has 14 residues. The V gene's germline CDR1 is GTSNPN and CDR2 SVGIG (reference sequence). The CDR3 protein is CAWSLIGGFYEQYF.

The rearrangement uses TRBV30 and TRBJ2-5; TCRdb reports TRBD1, a call that lacks DNA to check it against. Germline V CDR1 and CDR2: GTSNPN, SVGIG (reference sequence). This CDR3 region has 15 residues. The CDR3 sequence: CAWSREPGGAKTQYF.

The rearrangement links TRBV19 to TRBJ2-7; TCRdb's D call, TRBD1, is unchecked because there is no DNA. The germline gives CDR1 LNHDA, CDR2 SQIVND (reference sequence). The CDR3 spans 11 residues. CDR3: CARFGASEQYF.

The V gene is TRBV6-2 or TRBV6-3, the J gene TRBJ2-2. The CDR3 spans 15 residues. CDR1 and CDR2 from the germline V gene are MNHEY and SVGEGT. CDR3 loop: CASSYSNLDTGELFF.

The chain carries TRBV7-2 and TRBJ2-3; the D call from TCRdb, TRBD1, cannot be confirmed without DNA. This CDR3 has 14 amino acids. The germline CDR1 and CDR2 sequences are SGHTA and FQGNSA. The CDR3 here is CASSLVHRGDTQYF.

The rearrangement uses TRBV7-8 and TRBJ2-1; with no DNA, the TCRdb D assignment of TRBD2 cannot be verified. In germline, CDR1 is SGHVS, CDR2 FQNEAQ. The CDR3 contains 16 residues. The CDR3 sequence: CASSLALATSGYEQFF.

J is TRBJ2-5 and V is TRBV6-6; TCRdb's assignment of TRBD1 cannot be checked, as there is no DNA. The CDR3 length is 13 residues. Germline V gene lookup returns CDR1 MNHNY and CDR2 SVGAGI (reference sequence). The CDR3 spells CASTQGIQETQYF.

V usage is TRBV5-6 and J usage is TRBJ1-5; TCRdb indicates TRBD1, and absent DNA this call remains unverified. CDR1 and CDR2 from the germline V gene are SGHDT and YYEEEE. The CDR3 contains 14 residues. CDR3 loop: CASNSRGRNQPQHF.

V is TRBV2 and J is TRBJ2-7; TCRdb's D call of TRBD2 is untestable without DNA. The CDR3 covers 14 residues. Germline V gives CDR1 SNHLY, CDR2 FYNNEI. The CDR3 here is CASSEGRLSYEQYF. Using reference TRBV2 and TRBJ2-7 for the parts outside the CDR3, the full variable domain is EPEVTQTPSHQVTQMGQEVILRCVPISNHLYFYWYRQILGQKVEFLVSFYNNEISEKSEIFDDQFSVERPDGSNFTLKIRSTKLEDSAMYFCASSEGRLSYEQYFGPGTRLTVT.

The CDR3 sequence: CASSPITGTEETQYF. The rearrangement joins TRBV3-1 to TRBJ2-5; with no DNA, the TCRdb D assignment of TRBD1 cannot be verified. The germline gives CDR1 LGHDT, CDR2 YNNKEL (reference sequence). The CDR3 consists of 15 residues.

The chain couples TRBV5-1 to TRBJ1-2. The length of the CDR3 is 15 residues. CDR1 and CDR2 (germline): SGHRS, YFSETQ. The CDR3 loop reads CASSFTALANYGYTF.

This chain connects TRBV5-1 to TRBJ2-1; TCRdb's D call, TRBD1, is unchecked because there is no DNA. This CDR3 region has 17 residues. Per the germline V gene, CDR1 is SGHRS and CDR2 is YFSETQ. CDR3 sequence: CASSPPSGTLSYNEQFF.

The rearrangement links TRBV24-1 to TRBJ2-7; TCRdb lists TRBD2, though no DNA is available to test this call. The germline V gene encodes CDR1 KGHDR and CDR2 SFDVKD. The CDR3 is 17 amino acids. CDR3 region: CATSDSSTSGKPYEQYF.

The chain recombines TRBV18 with TRBJ1-5; TCRdb reports TRBD1, a call that lacks DNA to check it against. This CDR3 is built from 16 residues. CDR1 and CDR2 (germline): KGHSH, LQKENI. The CDR3 loop reads CASSQGQAPKSEPQHF.